This T cell receptor (beta chain) appears in the sequencing data of a study of CD8 T cells in ankylosing spondylitis. The study, taken as a whole, reports: Clones that were linked to disease were CD8+ and were relatively rare in peripheral blood. Apparently characteristic of ankylosing spondylitis blood was a TCR beta motif (about 8 highly homologous variants). Before this, some motif variants had been reported in reactive arthritis synovial fluid and blood. The study looked at matched synovial fluid samples from ankylosing spondylitis patients. Disease-linked clones were reported to be significantly enriched there.

As for this clonotype: Antigen unknown.

CDR3 size: 14 residues. V was pared by 5 bases and J by 2 bases, with 10 bases between. The germline gives CDR1 SGHDT, CDR2 YYEEEE. 5'-RACE, quantitative and with molecular barcodes, yielded the TCR beta libraries. Each CDR3 protein gets one entry after TCRdb re-called the 5' RACE reads with MiXCR. The data hold about 800,000 distinct CDR3 sequences, with approximately 12% observed a single time. The V call is TRBV5-6, the J call TRBJ2-2; unclear D gene. The sequencing sample was made of blood, either unsorted or a sorted T cell fraction (not recorded which). This receptor was obtained from a male donor with ankylosing spondylitis. The CDR3 here is CASSSPGNTGELFF. The CDR3 nucleotides are TGTGCCAGCAGTTCTCCGGGTAACACCGGGGAGCTGTTTTTT. The full variable domain, in which reference TRBV5-6 and TRBJ2-2 provide the parts outside the CDR3, is DAGVTQSPTHLIKTRGQQVTLRCSPKSGHDTVSWYQQALGQGPQFIFQYYEEEERQRGNFPDRFSGHQFPNYSSELNVNALLLGDSALYLCASSSPGNTGELFFGEGSRLTVL.